This entry is about one TCR beta chain. Antigen: not known. This entry is derived from a study of vaccination effects on CD4 cells after COVID-19. Whole-study findings and limits: Only 1 of 255 vaccine-induced clones from healthy vaccinees cross-reacted with common cold coronaviruses.

CDR3 length: 16 residues. Germline CDR1 MNHEY, CDR2 SMNVEV (reference sequence). Trimming at V came to 5 bases and at J to 8 bases, leaving 11 bases not matched to a gene. Before sequencing, viral peptide pools were used by the ViraFEST assay to expand antigen-specific CD4+ T cells. The authors isolated CD4+ T cells after around 10 days of culture. Each participant received a vaccine that was either BNT162b2 or mRNA-1273, given as two doses. In the vaccine recipients, nucleocapsid antibodies were negative and there was no prior SARS-CoV-2 infection. The data were produced by immunoSEQ multiplex PCR, yet TCRdb's version contains in-frame clones alone and is incomplete. This table has roughly 30,000 clones, roughly 70% appearing once.

The chain joins TRBV27 to TRBJ1-6; the match to TRBD1 covers 8 bases. The specimen was CD4+ T cells from PBMCs cultured with HCoV-NL63 spike peptides, collected after COVID-19 vaccination. This TCR was sampled from a human donor who received a COVID-19 vaccine. The DNA for the CDR3 is TGTGCCAGCAGTATAAACTTCGGACAGGGATATTCACCCCTCCACTTT. Translation: CASSINFGQGYSPLHF.